This is a list of T cell receptor beta chains from one sample in a study of CD8 T cells in ankylosing spondylitis. TCRdb called the 5' RACE reads again in MiXCR, with one record for every CDR3 protein. The top ten hold roughly a fifth of the sample, which has 670,000 or so distinct CDR3 sequences, roughly 19% seen once. Sequenced material: blood, either unsorted or a sorted T cell fraction (not recorded which). These receptors were taken from a male donor with ankylosing spondylitis. CDR3s include the opening cysteine and the closing phenylalanine or tryptophan. A D gene is named only where the DNA matches it firmly. Rows give clone size only sometimes, using once, few, many, or a class for an expanded clone.

j_call d_call v_call clone_size cdr3_nt cdr3_aa
TRBJ2-5 NA TRBV13 NA TGTGCCAGCAGCTTAGTTGGGACGGACTTAGTAGAGACCCAGTACTTC CASSLVGTDLVETQYF
TRBJ1-3 NA TRBV20-1 NA TGCAGTGCTACCGGGACACCTGGAAACACCATATATTTT CSATGTPGNTIYF
TRBJ2-7 NA TRBV9 few TGTGCCAGCAGCGTCGGACAGTCCTACGCCTACGAGCAGTACTTC CASSVGQSYAYEQYF
TRBJ2-3 TRBD1 TRBV12-3/TRBV12-4 once TGTGCCATCAGCCTAGGGACAGGGAACGACAAGAGCACAGATACGCAGTATTTT CAISLGTGNDKSTDTQYF
TRBJ2-5 NA TRBV2 few TGTGCCAGCAGTGAGTCACAGGGCGGGCAGACCCAGTACTTC CASSESQGGQTQYF
TRBJ2-7 NA TRBV5-1 NA TGCGCCAGCAGTTCCGGGACGCCCTTTCCCTACGAGCAGTACTTC CASSSGTPFPYEQYF
TRBJ2-5 NA TRBV7-8 few TGTGCCAGCAGCCCCCACCTCGGGGAGACCCAGTACTTC CASSPHLGETQYF
TRBJ2-1 TRBD2 TRBV4-1 NA TGCGCCAGCAGCCAAGTGGGGGGGGTCTATAATGAGCAGTTCTTC CASSQVGGVYNEQFF
TRBJ1-2 NA TRBV5-1 NA TGCGCCAGCAGCTTGACCGGGACAACTAACTATGGCTACACCTTC CASSLTGTTNYGYTF
TRBJ2-5 TRBD2 TRBV19 NA TGTGCCAGTAGTATACTAGCGGGTGAAGAGACCCAGTACTTC CASSILAGEETQYF
TRBJ2-1 NA TRBV20-1 NA TGCAGTGCTTCCGGCTCTACGAGCACTTTCAATGAGCAGTTCTTC CSASGSTSTFNEQFF
TRBJ2-3 TRBD2 TRBV20-1 NA TGCAGTGCTGCAGGGGCGGGAGGGGCCCCTCCTAGCACAGATACGCAGTATTTT CSAAGAGGAPPSTDTQYF
TRBJ2-1 TRBD2 TRBV12-3/TRBV12-4 few TGTGCCAGCAGACCGGGGGGGAATGAGCAGTTCTTC CASRPGGNEQFF
TRBJ2-3 TRBD2 TRBV11-3 NA TGTGCCAGCAGCTTACCCCCGAGACTAGCGGGGTACGATACGCAGTATTTT CASSLPPRLAGYDTQYF
TRBJ2-5 TRBD2 TRBV7-8 NA TGTGCCAGCAGCTTAGAATGGGCGGGGGAAGAGACCCAGTACTTC CASSLEWAGEETQYF
TRBJ2-3 TRBD2 TRBV7-2 NA TGTGCCAGCAGCTTAGATGGCCTAGCGGGCCTAGATACGCAGTATTTT CASSLDGLAGLDTQYF
TRBJ2-7 NA TRBV7-8 NA TGTGCCAGCAGCCCAAGAACCGGGACGGGTTACGAGCAGTACTTC CASSPRTGTGYEQYF
TRBJ1-3 NA TRBV6-5 many TGTGCCAGCAGTTACAGCTCTGGAAACACCATATATTTT CASSYSSGNTIYF
TRBJ2-7 NA TRBV7-2 NA TGTGCCAGCAGCTTCAATCCCCGGACCTACGAGCAGTACTTC CASSFNPRTYEQYF
TRBJ2-1 NA TRBV20-1 NA TGCAGTGCTACCAAGGACTACTACAATGAGCAGTTCTTC CSATKDYYNEQFF
TRBJ2-3 NA TRBV12-3/TRBV12-4 NA TGTGCCAGCAGTTTAGCCCCCCGCGGACTAAGGGGTTCGCGTACGCAGTATTTT CASSLAPRGLRGSRTQYF
TRBJ2-5 TRBD1 TRBV27 few TGTGCCAGCAGTCTGACAGGGGATGAGGAGACCCAGTACTTC CASSLTGDEETQYF
TRBJ2-1 TRBD1 TRBV20-1 NA TGCAGTGCCCACAGGACAGGGGGTCCCTACAATGAGCAGTTCTTC CSAHRTGGPYNEQFF
TRBJ1-5 NA TRBV15 NA TGTGCCACCAGCACCCCAGGGGACACCAATCAGCCCCAGCATTTT CATSTPGDTNQPQHF
TRBJ2-2 NA TRBV11-3 NA TGTGCCAGCAGCGACCCGCGGGAGCTGTTTTTT CASSDPRELFF
TRBJ2-1 NA TRBV20-1 few TGCAGTGCTAATCCCCCGGTAACCAATGAGCAGTTCTTC CSANPPVTNEQFF
TRBJ2-2 NA TRBV7-9 few TGTGCCAGCAGCCCCCGGGACACCTCCCCCGGGGAGCTGTTTTTT CASSPRDTSPGELFF
TRBJ2-7 TRBD1 TRBV20-1 few TGCAGTGCGCCTGACAGGGAACCCTACGAGCAGTACTTC CSAPDREPYEQYF
TRBJ1-5 TRBD1 TRBV25-1 few TGTGCCAGCAGTGAGGGACAGAGTCAGCCCCAGCATTTT CASSEGQSQPQHF
TRBJ2-7 TRBD2 TRBV5-1 NA TGCGCCAGCAGCTCCCGGGGGGGGCTCTACGAGCAGTACTTC CASSSRGGLYEQYF
TRBJ2-7 NA TRBV29-1 few TGCAGCGTTGAAGATCCTTCCGGGGTTTCCTACGAGCAGTACTTC CSVEDPSGVSYEQYF
TRBJ2-3 TRBD2 TRBV6-5 NA TGTGCCAGCAGTTACGGGTCTAGCGGGAGTTTGGGCACAGATACGCAGTATTTT CASSYGSSGSLGTDTQYF
TRBJ1-4 NA TRBV4-1 many TGCGCCAGCAGCCAAGCATGGGAGGAAAAACTGTTTTTT CASSQAWEEKLFF
TRBJ2-1 NA TRBV6-2/TRBV6-3 NA TGTGCCAGCAGTTACGGGGGTGGTTACAATGAGCAGTTCTTC CASSYGGGYNEQFF
TRBJ1-1 NA TRBV7-3 NA TGTGCCAGCAGCCGAGGATGGAACACTGAAGCTTTCTTT CASSRGWNTEAFF
TRBJ2-1 TRBD1 TRBV24-1 few TGTGCCACCAGTGACCGTGGACAGGCCAACAATGAGCAGTTCTTC CATSDRGQANNEQFF
TRBJ2-5 TRBD1 TRBV13 few TGTGCCAGCAGCTCCAGGGGACAGGGCCAAGAGACCCAGTACTTC CASSSRGQGQETQYF
TRBJ1-5 NA TRBV7-8 few TGTGCCAGCAGCAAAACAGGGTTTCAGCCCCAGCATTTT CASSKTGFQPQHF
TRBJ1-2 NA TRBV12-3/TRBV12-4 many TGTGCCAGCAGACCTACACTGGATGGCTACACCTTC CASRPTLDGYTF
TRBJ2-7 TRBD1 TRBV29-1 many TGCAGCGTTTTCGCCCCAGGGACAGGGGCATACGAGCAGTACTTC CSVFAPGTGAYEQYF
TRBJ2-1 NA TRBV6-1 few TGTGCCAGCAGTGTGCCGGGGGTCTGGGACAATGAGCAGTTCTTC CASSVPGVWDNEQFF
TRBJ2-7 TRBD1 TRBV29-1 NA TGCAGCGTCTGGACAGGCCCACCAGAGCAGTACTTC CSVWTGPPEQYF
TRBJ2-7 TRBD1 TRBV19 NA TGTGCCAGTAGTTTCCGGGACAGGGACGAGCAGTACTTC CASSFRDRDEQYF
TRBJ1-2 NA TRBV5-1 many TGCGCCAGCTACAACCGGGCCTCAAGCCTCTATGGCTACACCTTC CASYNRASSLYGYTF
TRBJ2-1 NA TRBV30 few TGTGCCTGGAGGAACGTGATGGGCGGGGAGTTCTTC CAWRNVMGGEFF
TRBJ2-7 TRBD2 TRBV4-2 NA TGTGCCAGCAGCCAACCTCCGGGACTAGCGGGAGGAAGTGAGCAGTACTTC CASSQPPGLAGGSEQYF
TRBJ2-1 NA TRBV12-3/TRBV12-4 few TGTGCCAGCAGTTTAGTTCGTAGTGGATACAATGAGCAGTTCTTC CASSLVRSGYNEQFF
TRBJ2-2 TRBD2 TRBV28 few TGTGCCAGCAGTCCACGACTAGCGGGAAGGACCGGGGAGCTGTTTTTT CASSPRLAGRTGELFF
TRBJ1-1 TRBD1 TRBV6-6 NA TGTGCCAGCACTCAGGGGGCGTCGGCTTTCTTT CASTQGASAFF
TRBJ2-1 TRBD2 TRBV5-1 few TGCGCCAGCAGCTTGGCTTCACTAGCGGGACTCAATGAGCAGTTCTTC CASSLASLAGLNEQFF
TRBJ2-1 NA TRBV7-2 NA TGTGCCAGCAGCTCAAGGCTCGGGAGCTCCTACAATGAGCAGTTCTTC CASSSRLGSSYNEQFF
TRBJ2-7 TRBD1 TRBV6-1 few TGTGCCAGCAGTGAAGAGGGGACAGGGGGCGACGAGCAGTACTTC CASSEEGTGGDEQYF
TRBJ2-1 NA TRBV12-3/TRBV12-4 NA TGTGCCAGCAGGCCCCGTCAGGGGGGAACCTACAATGAGCAGTTCTTC CASRPRQGGTYNEQFF
TRBJ2-5 NA TRBV5-1 many TGCGCCAGCAGAAGGTACCAAGAGACCCAGTACTTC CASRRYQETQYF
TRBJ2-3 NA TRBV5-1 few TGCGCCAGCAGCTTTAGCGGTGAGACAGATACGCAGTATTTT CASSFSGETDTQYF